This TCR beta chain was documented in a study of shared clonotypes between healthy human individuals. Broader study findings: It was the few donors that limited the genetic and exposure-history diversity represented.

Unmatched junction bases numbered 10, after V lost 1 base and J lost 8 bases. This CDR3 has 15 amino acids. The germline V gene has CDR1 SEHNR and CDR2 FQNEAQ (reference sequence). A deep-level run was used for the assay. Profiled with immunoSEQ multiplex PCR; TCRdb holds only in-frame clones, not every one. The sample carries around 500,000 clones, roughly 80% recorded once. Donors were healthy HIV-negative adults without recent acute infections or vaccinations. Tens of millions of PBMCs were counted before genomic DNA extraction. For this clone: Its antigen is undetermined.

The clonotype was recovered from a woman between 35 and 50 years old in good health. Some clones in this sample may be carry-over from other donors' samples. Source material: PBMCs. This chain joins TRBV7-9 and TRBJ1-1, with 7 nucleotides matching TRBD1. CDR3 sequence (DNA): TGTGCCAGCAGCTTAGGTTTCACAGGGGAAAGCGAAGCTTTCTTT. Encoded protein: CASSLGFTGESEAFF.